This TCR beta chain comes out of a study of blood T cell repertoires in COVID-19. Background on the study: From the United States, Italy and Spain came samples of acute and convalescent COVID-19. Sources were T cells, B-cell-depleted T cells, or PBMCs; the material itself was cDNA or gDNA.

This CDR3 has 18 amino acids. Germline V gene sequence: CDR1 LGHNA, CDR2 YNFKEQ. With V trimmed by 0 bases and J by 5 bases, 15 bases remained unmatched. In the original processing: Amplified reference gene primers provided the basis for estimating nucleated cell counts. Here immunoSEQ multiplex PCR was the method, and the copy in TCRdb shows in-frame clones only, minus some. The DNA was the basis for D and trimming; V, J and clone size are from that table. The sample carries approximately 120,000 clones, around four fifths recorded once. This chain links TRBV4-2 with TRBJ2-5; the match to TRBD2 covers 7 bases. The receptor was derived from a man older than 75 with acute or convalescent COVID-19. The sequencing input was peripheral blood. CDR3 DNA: TGTGCCAGCAGCCAAGATCCCTCGGATCACTTCGGGGGGGAGACCCAGTACTTC. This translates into CASSQDPSDHFGGETQYF.